This T cell receptor (beta chain) was documented in a study of T cell responses to AZD1222 COVID-19 vaccine. This clone showed up just once. The antigen is unknown. Germline loops: CDR1 MNHNS, CDR2 SASEGT. V was clipped by 2 bases and J by 4 bases, with 8 bases between them. CDR3 length: 13 amino acids. Here immunoSEQ multiplex PCR was the method, and the copy in TCRdb shows in-frame clones only, minus some. The data contain around 130,000 clones, more than 80% of them singletons. Study-level points and caveats: Among those given AZD1222, only five to seven were seropositive at baseline. Spike-spanning, vaccine-associated CD4 TCRs were dominant at 160-218 and 743-854. Repertoire collection took place solely once the T cell response had peaked. Recipients of two AZD1222 doses showed rising Spike-specific TCR breadth and depth.

The chain is built from TRBV6-1 and TRBJ1-1; no firm D call. The sample consisted of peripheral blood, taken on day 0 of AZD1222 vaccination. This clonotype was sampled from an adult in good health. This CDR3 reads CASSEREVTEAFF. In DNA form, the CDR3 reads TGTGCCAGCAGTGAAAGAGAGGTCACTGAAGCTTTCTTT.